The 9 T cell receptor beta chains below come from one sample, sequenced in a study of beta chain features in type 1 diabetes. Expressed TCRB transcripts were sequenced after all isolated RNA was converted to cDNA. Data came from immunoSEQ multiplex PCR; TCRdb stores just in-frame clones and leaves some out. The table shows over 700,000 clones, with roughly 16% occurring only once. The specimen was naive CD4+ T cells from blood. Receptors originate from a young woman in good health.

The genes are TRBV29-1 and TRBJ2-1, with D perhaps TRBD2 (5 bases). With 6 bases removed from V and 6 bases from J, the gap between germline ends came to 9 bases. The CDR3 is 11 residues long. Per the germline V gene, CDR1 is SQVTM and CDR2 is ANQGSEA. The CDR3 loop is CSVRVSNEQFF. DNA of the CDR3: TGCAGCGTGCGGGTCTCCAATGAGCAGTTCTTC.

V usage is TRBV10-3 and J usage is TRBJ2-7; TRBD2 aligns across 11 bases. The CDR3 has 13 residues. Germline assignment: CDR1 ENHRY and CDR2 SYGVKD. The J segment lost 6 bases and the V segment lost 4 bases, leaving 2 bases of the junction unmatched. The CDR3 DNA sequence: TGTGCCATCAGTGGCACTAGCGGGAGCGAGCAGTACTTC. The encoded protein is CAISGTSGSEQYF.

The chain has TRBV2 and TRBJ2-7, with D maybe TRBD2 (6 bases). V lost 3 bases and J 1 base, leaving 16 bases between the germline ends. This CDR3 has 16 amino acids. The germline V gene encodes CDR1 SNHLY and CDR2 FYNNEI. The CDR3 nucleotides are TGTGCCAGCAGTGACCGGGGGTGGGCAGGATCCTACGAGCAGTACTTC. It codes for CASSDRGWAGSYEQYF.

The CDR3 sequence is CASSQVAPNLNYGYTF. The CDR3 bases are TGCGCCAGCAGCCAAGTAGCTCCTAACCTAAACTATGGCTACACCTTC. This sequence joins TRBV4-3 and TRBJ1-2; no clear D. Deletions cut 1 base from V and 2 bases from J, with 14 bases between. The CDR3 sequence is 16 residues long. Germline CDR1 is LGHNA and CDR2 is YSLEER.

This clone was counted a few times. V and J are TRBV27 and TRBJ2-3; 7 bases agree with TRBD1. The CDR3 is made up of 15 amino acids. Trimming at V came to 5 bases and at J to 6 bases, leaving 11 bases not matched to a gene. CDR1 and CDR2 from the germline V gene are MNHEY and SMNVEV (reference sequence). The CDR3 region is CASSPGTAPFDTQYF. The DNA of the CDR3 is TGTGCCAGCAGTCCCGGGACAGCGCCTTTTGATACGCAGTATTTT.

The chain recombines TRBV2 with TRBJ2-1, with D possibly TRBD2 on 5 matching bases. The CDR3 runs to 12 residues. The germline CDR1 and CDR2 sequences are SNHLY and FYNNEI. The V end was cut by 6 bases, the J end by 6 bases, with 9 bases between. The DNA for the CDR3 is TGTGCCAGCAGAAGACTAACCAATGAGCAGTTCTTC. Its translation is CASRRLTNEQFF.

The chain combines TRBV5-6 with TRBJ1-5; tentatively, D is TRBD1 (5 bases). The CDR3 contains 15 residues. From germline, CDR1 is SGHDT and CDR2 YYEEEE. Deletions cut 4 bases from V and 5 bases from J, with 16 bases between. CDR3 nucleotide sequence: TGTGCCAGCAGCGAACACGTCGTCAGGGATCAGCCCCAGCATTTT. Its protein product is CASSEHVVRDQPQHF.

The J gene is TRBJ2-3, the V gene TRBV9; D unclear. Germline V lookup: CDR1 SGDLS, CDR2 YYNGEE. The length of the CDR3 is 12 residues. V shed 9 bases and J shed 2 bases, with 10 bases lying between them. CDR3 amino acids: CATGPITDTQYF. CDR3 in DNA: TGTGCCACCGGACCCATCACAGATACGCAGTATTTT.

The chain recombines TRBV7-2 with TRBJ1-1; 7 bases are a match to TRBD1. The CDR3 totals 16 residues. Losses at the gene ends were 2 bases for V and 0 bases for J; bases not matched to a gene: 6. Germline V gene lookup returns CDR1 SGHTA and CDR2 FQGNSA. CDR3 in amino acids: CASSLRPGQLNTEAFF. CDR3 coding DNA: TGTGCCAGCAGCTTACGTCCGGGACAGCTGAACACTGAAGCTTTCTTT.